Following are 18 T cell receptor beta chains from one sample sequenced in a study of T cell responses to AZD1222 COVID-19 vaccine. Sequencing used immunoSEQ multiplex PCR; TCRdb keeps in-frame clones, though not all of them. The sample records roughly 120,000 clones, 94% being singletons. Sequencing used peripheral blood, obtained 28 days after the second AZD1222 dose. The source of these receptors is an adult who received the AZD1222 COVID-19 vaccine.

V and J are TRBV4-1 and TRBJ2-1; D call uncertain. CDR3 size: 17 residues. V was cut by 1 base and J by 0 bases, with 13 bases left in between. The germline V gene has CDR1 MGHRA and CDR2 YSYEKL. This chain's CDR3 is CASSQVDMGFSYNEQFF. The DNA for the CDR3 is TGCGCCAGCAGCCAAGTGGATATGGGGTTCTCCTACAATGAGCAGTTCTTC.

This sequence joins TRBV6-2 or TRBV6-3 and TRBJ1-1, with D possibly being TRBD1 (6 bases). The CDR3 extends over 13 amino acids. Trimming removed 6 bases from V and 10 bases from J, with 18 bases in between. CDR1 MNHEY and CDR2 SVGEGT come from the germline V gene. The CDR3 sequence: CASSQGLLGGAFF. CDR3 in DNA: TGTGCCAGCAGCCAGGGGCTACTCGGAGGAGCTTTCTTT.

The rearrangement joins TRBV12-3 or TRBV12-4 to TRBJ2-7, with D perhaps TRBD1 or TRBD2 (5 bases each). The CDR3 extends over 13 amino acids. The V and J ends lost 6 bases and 5 bases respectively, with 14 bases between them. The CDR3 reads CASSYPGTHEQYF. For the CDR3, the DNA is TGTGCCAGCAGCTATCCAGGGACCCACGAGCAGTACTTC.

The CDR3 reads CASSSTGVRTEAFF. Here the CDR3 DNA reads TGCGCCAGCAGCTCGACTGGGGTGCGGACTGAAGCTTTCTTT. The chain carries TRBV5-1 and TRBJ1-1, with unresolved D. CDR3 length: 14 amino acids. Germline assignment: CDR1 SGHRS and CDR2 YFSETQ. V was shortened by 3 bases and J by 5 bases, with 14 bases between the two germline ends.

The chain recombines TRBV24-1 with TRBJ1-1; D gene ambiguous. V was cut by 7 bases and J by 4 bases, with 6 bases left in between. The CDR3 loop spans 11 amino acids. Germline V gene lookup returns CDR1 KGHDR and CDR2 SFDVKD. The CDR3 region has the DNA TGTGCCACCAGGGAAGGCACTGAAGCTTTCTTT. Encoded protein: CATREGTEAFF.

The chain combines TRBV2 with TRBJ2-7; D might be TRBD2 (6 bases). V lost 6 bases, J lost 1 base, and 16 bases lay in between. In germline, CDR1 is SNHLY, CDR2 FYNNEI. CDR3 length: 15 amino acids. Written as DNA, the CDR3 is TGTGCCAGCAGACAAGGACCTGGGGGGTCCTACGAGCAGTACTTC. It codes for CASRQGPGGSYEQYF.

The rearrangement uses TRBV19 and TRBJ1-5; weak D call: TRBD1 (6 bases). CDR1 and CDR2 from the germline V gene are LNHDA and SQIVND (reference sequence). CDR3 length equals 18 residues. V lost 4 bases and J 0 bases, leaving 19 bases between the germline ends. The CDR3 bases are TGTGCCAGTAGTAGTCAAGCCGGGACATCTCATAGCAATCAGCCCCAGCATTTT. Translation: CASSSQAGTSHSNQPQHF.

The gene calls are TRBV6-4 and TRBJ1-6; a weak D match, TRBD1 (5 bases). The CDR3 extends over 14 amino acids. The V end lost 6 bases, the J end lost 3 bases, and 9 bases lay between the germline ends. Germline CDR1 is MRHNA and CDR2 is SNTAGT. CDR3 DNA: TGTGCCAGCAGGGGGCCGATCTATAATTCACCCCTCCACTTT. Its protein product is CASRGPIYNSPLHF.

The V and J genes are TRBV6-5 and TRBJ2-7; 10 bases agree with TRBD2. The CDR3 has 16 residues. Unmatched junction bases numbered 5, after V lost 0 bases and J lost 3 bases. Per the germline V gene, CDR1 is MNHEY and CDR2 is SVGAGI. CDR3 nucleotides: TGTGCCAGCAGTTACTCCGGACTAGCGGTGCGCTACGAGCAGTACTTC. Its protein product is CASSYSGLAVRYEQYF.

This chain joins TRBV13 and TRBJ1-1; the D is unclear. CDR1 and CDR2 from the germline V gene are PRHDT and FYEKMQ (reference sequence). Trimming stripped 5 bases from V and 6 bases from J, with 7 bases between. The CDR3 runs 11 residues. DNA for the CDR3: TGTGCCAGCAGCGCCCCACCTGAAGCTTTCTTT. It yields the protein CASSAPPEAFF. Combining the CDR3 with reference TRBV13 and TRBJ1-1 gives the whole variable domain AAGVIQSPRHLIKEKRETATLKCYPIPRHDTVYWYQQGPGQDPQFLISFYEKMQSDKGSIPDRFSAQQFSDYHSELNMSSLELGDSALYFCASSAPPEAFFGQGTRLTVV.

The V call is TRBV10-3, the J call TRBJ1-4, with 10 bases lining up with TRBD1. Germline V CDR1 and CDR2: ENHRY, SYGVKD. Trimming removed 6 bases from V and 5 bases from J; junction bases left unmatched: 3. The CDR3 has 14 amino acids. CDR3 coding DNA: TGTGCCATCAGCCGACAGGGGGCGAATGAAAAACTGTTTTTT. Its protein product is CAISRQGANEKLFF.

This chain links TRBV4-1 with TRBJ1-5; 11 nucleotides agree with TRBD1. After removal of 0 bases from V and 2 bases from J, the junction contained 0 bases not matched to a gene. The germline CDR1 and CDR2 sequences are MGHRA and YSYEKL. The CDR3 spans 16 residues. The CDR3 loop reads CASSQEGQGGNQPQHF. The DNA of the CDR3 is TGCGCCAGCAGCCAAGAGGGACAGGGGGGCAATCAGCCCCAGCATTTT.

This clone was detected a few times. The V call is TRBV5-1, the J call TRBJ2-7; tentatively, D is TRBD1 (6 bases). Germline CDR1 reads SGHRS; CDR2 reads YFSETQ. V lost 6 bases, J lost 4 bases, and 17 bases lay in between. The CDR3 length is 14 residues. CDR3 DNA: TGCGCCAGCAATTCCAGGGGCTCTTCGTACGAGCAGTACTTC. It is translated as CASNSRGSSYEQYF.

This clone was recorded only once. This chain links TRBV15 with TRBJ2-3; 7 bases map to TRBD1. The germline gives CDR1 LNHNV, CDR2 YYDKDF (reference sequence). Unmatched junction bases numbered 8, after V lost 5 bases and J lost 3 bases. The CDR3 extends over 15 amino acids. CDR3 coding DNA: TGTGCCACCAGCCGTAGGGGGCAAGTAACAGATACGCAGTATTTT. Amino acid sequence: CATSRRGQVTDTQYF.

The chain recombines TRBV15 with TRBJ1-1; no clear D gene. The V end lost 1 base, the J end lost 4 bases, and 13 bases lay between the germline ends. Germline V lookup: CDR1 LNHNV, CDR2 YYDKDF (reference sequence). The CDR3 runs 15 residues. The CDR3 sequence: CATSRGRGLVTEAFF. The DNA for the CDR3 is TGTGCCACCAGCAGAGGTCGAGGGTTGGTCACTGAAGCTTTCTTT.

The V gene is TRBV6-2 or TRBV6-3, the J gene TRBJ1-2; D is undetermined. V lost 2 bases to trimming and J lost 8 bases, with 9 bases between them. The CDR3 extends over 12 amino acids. The V gene's germline CDR1 is MNHEY and CDR2 SVGEGT. The CDR3 nucleotides read TGTGCCAGCAGTTACCACACGGAGGGCTACACCTTC. Translating it yields CASSYHTEGYTF.

This clone has just one count. V gene TRBV19 combines with J gene TRBJ2-1; D gene uncertain. This CDR3 is built from 14 residues. CDR1 and CDR2 from the germline V gene are LNHDA and SQIVND (reference sequence). V lost 3 bases to trimming and J lost 2 bases, with 8 bases between them. The CDR3, as DNA: TGTGCCAGTAGTATGGGGAAGCCCTACAATGAGCAGTTCTTC. Translated, it gives CASSMGKPYNEQFF.

This chain connects TRBV5-5 to TRBJ2-7, with TRBD2 as a possible D gene (6 bases). The CDR3 has 15 amino acids. V lost 0 bases and J 7 bases, leaving 17 bases between the germline ends. Germline CDR1 and CDR2: SGHKS and YYEKEE (reference sequence). The CDR3 DNA is TGTGCCAGCAGCTTGGTCGGGGGAGGCCCCGGGGAGCAGTACTTC. Encoded protein: CASSLVGGGPGEQYF.